What follows are 14 T cell receptor beta chains derived from one specimen sequenced in a study of T cell clusters in autoimmune cytopenias. TRB was amplified by touch-down multiplex PCR, primer pools A and B combined. Reanalyzing the multiplex PCR reads, TCRdb keeps one entry per CDR3 protein, without DNA. The ten top clones account for about 31%, within a sample of more than 6,000 distinct CDR3 sequences. TRB was amplified from about 270 ng of peripheral blood genomic DNA per sample. The sample also formed part of further work on T cell repertoires in aging, cancer and after chemotherapy.

The sequencing input was peripheral blood. The receptors originated from a human donor in good health.

The rearrangement joins TRBV19 to TRBJ2-3. Germline CDR1 is LNHDA and CDR2 is SQIVND (reference sequence). This CDR3 region has 16 residues. CDR3 loop: CASSIAPASDTDTQYF.

This chain uses TRBV19 with TRBJ2-1; TCRdb's D call, TRBD1, is unchecked because there is no DNA. The germline gives CDR1 LNHDA, CDR2 SQIVND (reference sequence). The length of the CDR3 is 15 residues. This CDR3 reads CASSMITGTYNEQFF.

The V and J genes are TRBV7-6 and TRBJ2-1; TCRdb's assignment of TRBD1 cannot be checked, as there is no DNA. The CDR3 is 15 residues long. CDR1 is SGHVS, CDR2 FNYEAQ, per germline. The CDR3 protein is CASSLERTGVGEQFF.

The chain is built from TRBV6-5 and TRBJ2-7; TCRdb gives TRBD2 as the D gene, but with no DNA this cannot be confirmed. The germline CDR1 and CDR2 sequences are MNHEY and SVGAGI. The length of the CDR3 is 16 residues. The CDR3 sequence: CASTPSGRVGAYKQYF.

The gene calls are TRBV30 and TRBJ2-2; TCRdb's D gene call, TRBD2, goes unchecked for lack of DNA. From germline, CDR1 is GTSNPN and CDR2 SVGIG (reference sequence). The CDR3 contains 15 residues. The chain's CDR3 is CACTTSGMGTGELFF.

The chain uses TRBV6-5 and TRBJ2-5; TCRdb's D call of TRBD2 is untestable without DNA. Germline V gene data show CDR1 as MNHEY and CDR2 as SVGAGI. This CDR3 comprises 15 residues. The CDR3 is CVSSYESGRGETQYF.

This clonotype counts as medium-sized by frequency. The chain recombines TRBV12-3 or TRBV12-4 with TRBJ2-5; lacking DNA, the TRBD1 call made by TCRdb goes unchecked. The CDR3 is 14 residues long. The CDR3 region is CASSPRTGLETQYF.

V and J are TRBV5-1 and TRBJ2-7. CDR3 size: 12 residues. Germline CDR1 SGHRS, CDR2 YFSETQ. The CDR3 sequence is CASSAGSYEQYF. The complete variable domain, with remaining parts taken from reference TRBV5-1 and TRBJ2-7, reads KAGVTQTPRYLIKTRGQQVTLSCSPISGHRSVSWYQQTPGQGLQFLFEYFSETQRNKGNFPGRFSGRQFSNSRSEMNVSTLELGDSALYLCASSAGSYEQYFGPGTRLTVT.

The rearrangement links TRBV6-5 to TRBJ1-4; the TRBD1 assignment by TCRdb is unverifiable without DNA. This CDR3 is 15 amino acids long. Germline values: CDR1 MNHEY, CDR2 SVGAGI. The CDR3 here is CASSYGAGAYEKLFF.

The J gene is TRBJ2-3, the V gene TRBV19. Germline assignment: CDR1 LNHDA and CDR2 SQIVND (reference sequence). The CDR3 is made up of 13 amino acids. CDR3 protein: CASSPYSTDTQYF.

This clonotype ranks as medium-sized (0.01 to 0.1%) in terms of frequency. This chain links TRBV6-1 with TRBJ2-5; TCRdb's D call, TRBD1, is unchecked because there is no DNA. The CDR3 has 14 residues. Germline V lookup: CDR1 MNHNS, CDR2 SASEGT. CDR3 sequence reads: CASDRGLLQETQYF.

This chain joins TRBV28 and TRBJ1-4; the D gene TCRdb calls, TRBD1, cannot be checked with no DNA. The CDR3 has 15 amino acids. The germline V gene has CDR1 MDHEN and CDR2 SYDVKM. The CDR3 here is CASSFPGTRSEKLFF.

This clonotype is medium-sized by frequency. The chain has TRBV19 and TRBJ2-1; no DNA is available, so the TRBD2 call from TCRdb remains unchecked. In germline, CDR1 is LNHDA, CDR2 SQIVND (reference sequence). The CDR3 has 15 residues. The CDR3 here is CASSIPSGGLNEQFF.

The chain has TRBV18 and TRBJ1-5. The CDR3 has 13 residues. Germline CDR1 KGHSH, CDR2 LQKENI. CDR3 sequence: CASSSSGNQPQHF.